A selection of T cell receptor beta chains follows, all from one sample in a study of T-cell memory formation after mild COVID-19. Using its own MiXCR run on the 5' RACE reads, TCRdb lists one record per CDR3 protein. This table holds roughly 280,000 distinct CDR3 sequences, about 16% found once. Sample: PBMCs or a T cell subset sorted from them (not recorded which). These receptors came from a man aged 18 to 35 who had mild COVID-19 (a few samples of this study predate the infection). Cell type and time point are not known. Both conserved end residues are part of each CDR3. A D gene is named only where the DNA matches it firmly. A row's size may be missing; if present it is once, few, many or a size class.

abundance: .
d_gene: .
v_gene: TRBV12-3/TRBV12-4
j_gene: TRBJ1-2
CDR3nt: TGTGCCAGCAGTTCCGCCCGGGACTATGGCTACACCTTC
CDR3aa: CASSSARDYGYTF

abundance: few
d_gene: TRBD2
v_gene: TRBV4-2
j_gene: TRBJ2-3
CDR3nt: TGTGCCAGCAGCCAACCTCTCGGGGGGGGCACAGATACGCAGTATTTT
CDR3aa: CASSQPLGGGTDTQYF

abundance: .
d_gene: .
v_gene: TRBV19
j_gene: TRBJ2-2
CDR3nt: TGTGCCAGTACCCCGGGTTTAGGGGACCTCGGGGAGCTGTTTTTT
CDR3aa: CASTPGLGDLGELFF

abundance: .
d_gene: .
v_gene: TRBV18
j_gene: TRBJ1-2
CDR3nt: TGTGCCAGCTCACCTCGGGAGGGCGGCTCCTATGGCTACACCTTC
CDR3aa: CASSPREGGSYGYTF

abundance: .
d_gene: TRBD1
v_gene: TRBV5-5
j_gene: TRBJ1-1
CDR3nt: TGTGCCAGCAGCCCCCGGGACAGAGACTTGAACACTGAAGCTTTCTTT
CDR3aa: CASSPRDRDLNTEAFF

abundance: few
d_gene: .
v_gene: TRBV12-3/TRBV12-4
j_gene: TRBJ2-1
CDR3nt: TGTGCCAGCAGCTTGGGGAGGCTGGGTGAGCAGTTCTTC
CDR3aa: CASSLGRLGEQFF

abundance: many
d_gene: TRBD1
v_gene: TRBV5-5
j_gene: TRBJ2-5
CDR3nt: TGTGCCAGCAGCTTCAGGGGGCCGGGAGAGACCCAGTACTTC
CDR3aa: CASSFRGPGETQYF

abundance: few
d_gene: TRBD2
v_gene: TRBV6-5
j_gene: TRBJ2-5
CDR3nt: TGTGCCGCCCAGCAGGCCCTAGCGGGGGGCCTCATAATTTTC
CDR3aa: CAAQQALAGGLIIF

abundance: .
d_gene: TRBD1
v_gene: TRBV12-3/TRBV12-4
j_gene: TRBJ2-3
CDR3nt: TGTGCCAGCAGTTTTCCTCTCTCCAGGGGGCAGTCGGATACGCAGTATTTT
CDR3aa: CASSFPLSRGQSDTQYF

abundance: few
d_gene: .
v_gene: TRBV5-1
j_gene: TRBJ1-1
CDR3nt: TGCGCCAGCAGCTTGGACGGATTGAACACTGAAGCTTTCTTT
CDR3aa: CASSLDGLNTEAFF

abundance: .
d_gene: TRBD1
v_gene: TRBV5-1
j_gene: TRBJ1-5
CDR3nt: TGCGCCAGCAGCTCCGGGACAGGGGCTCAGCCCCAGCATTTT
CDR3aa: CASSSGTGAQPQHF

abundance: few
d_gene: .
v_gene: TRBV5-1
j_gene: TRBJ1-1
CDR3nt: TGCGCCAGCAGCCCGGACGGAATCAGGATGAACACTGAAGCTTTCTTT
CDR3aa: CASSPDGIRMNTEAFF

abundance: .
d_gene: .
v_gene: TRBV10-3
j_gene: TRBJ1-5
CDR3nt: TGTGCCATCAGTGAGTCGAATCAGCCCCAGCATTTT
CDR3aa: CAISESNQPQHF

abundance: few
d_gene: .
v_gene: TRBV11-2
j_gene: TRBJ2-1
CDR3nt: TGTGCCAGCAGCTTAGCCGGGTTTGAGCAGTTCTTC
CDR3aa: CASSLAGFEQFF

abundance: few
d_gene: .
v_gene: TRBV5-1
j_gene: TRBJ1-2
CDR3nt: TGCGCCAGCAGCATGATCAGCACCTTC
CDR3aa: CASSMISTF

abundance: .
d_gene: .
v_gene: TRBV7-9
j_gene: TRBJ2-5
CDR3nt: TGTGCCAGCAGCACGGGACATCTCCAAGAGACCCAGTACTTC
CDR3aa: CASSTGHLQETQYF

abundance: .
d_gene: TRBD1
v_gene: TRBV7-9
j_gene: TRBJ1-6
CDR3nt: TGTGCCAGCAGCTCCTCCGGGACAGCCCTCCACTTT
CDR3aa: CASSSSGTALHF

abundance: .
d_gene: TRBD2
v_gene: TRBV9
j_gene: TRBJ2-3
CDR3nt: TGTGCCAGCAGCGTAGGGACTAGCCTCGATACGCAGTATTTT
CDR3aa: CASSVGTSLDTQYF

abundance: .
d_gene: TRBD2
v_gene: TRBV7-2
j_gene: TRBJ2-1
CDR3nt: TGTGCCAGCAGCCAATGGACTAGCGGGGCCTACAATGAGCAGTTCTTC
CDR3aa: CASSQWTSGAYNEQFF

abundance: many
d_gene: .
v_gene: TRBV6-2/TRBV6-3
j_gene: TRBJ1-1
CDR3nt: TGTGCCAGCAGTTACGGGACGCCGCCTGAAGCTTTCTTT
CDR3aa: CASSYGTPPEAFF

abundance: .
d_gene: TRBD2
v_gene: TRBV10-3
j_gene: TRBJ2-3
CDR3nt: TGTGCCATCAGCTATGCTAGCGGGGGGGCGGCAGATACGCAGTATTTT
CDR3aa: CAISYASGGAADTQYF

abundance: few
d_gene: .
v_gene: TRBV29-1
j_gene: TRBJ2-4
CDR3nt: TGCAGCGTTGGTACCATAGCCAAAAACATTCAGTACTTC
CDR3aa: CSVGTIAKNIQYF

abundance: few
d_gene: .
v_gene: TRBV7-3
j_gene: TRBJ2-3
CDR3nt: TGTGCCAGCAGCCTCCCCGGAGGGCAGAGCGAGATCACAGATACGCAGTATTTT
CDR3aa: CASSLPGGQSEITDTQYF

abundance: few
d_gene: .
v_gene: TRBV11-2
j_gene: TRBJ2-5
CDR3nt: TGTGCCAGCAGCAGGGGAATCCAAGAGACCCAGTACTTC
CDR3aa: CASSRGIQETQYF

abundance: .
d_gene: TRBD2
v_gene: TRBV20-1
j_gene: TRBJ2-5
CDR3nt: TGCAGTGCTAGAGTGATTAGCGGGGAAGAGACCCAGTACTTC
CDR3aa: CSARVISGEETQYF

abundance: .
d_gene: TRBD2
v_gene: TRBV4-3
j_gene: TRBJ2-5
CDR3nt: TGCGCCAGCAGCCAAGGCTCAGGCGGGAGAGAGACCCAGTACTTC
CDR3aa: CASSQGSGGRETQYF

abundance: many
d_gene: TRBD1
v_gene: TRBV29-1
j_gene: TRBJ2-5
CDR3nt: TGCAGCGTTGTTTATGCGTCTGGTTGGACAGGCCCAGGGACCCAGTACTTC
CDR3aa: CSVVYASGWTGPGTQYF

abundance: few
d_gene: TRBD2
v_gene: TRBV7-2
j_gene: TRBJ2-3
CDR3nt: TGTGCCAGCAGCTTTAGCGGGGGCGTGGCAGATACGCAGTATTTT
CDR3aa: CASSFSGGVADTQYF

abundance: few
d_gene: TRBD1
v_gene: TRBV6-5
j_gene: TRBJ1-6
CDR3nt: TGTGCCAGCAACAGACAGGGTTCACCCCTCCACTTT
CDR3aa: CASNRQGSPLHF

abundance: .
d_gene: TRBD1
v_gene: TRBV4-1
j_gene: TRBJ1-2
CDR3nt: TGCGCCAGCACCCGCACAGGACAGGGGGCTGGTAACTATGGCTACACCTTC
CDR3aa: CASTRTGQGAGNYGYTF

abundance: .
d_gene: TRBD1
v_gene: TRBV29-1
j_gene: TRBJ2-7
CDR3nt: TGCAGCGTTGAATGGAAGGGACAGGGCTCCTACGAGCAGTACTTC
CDR3aa: CSVEWKGQGSYEQYF

abundance: .
d_gene: .
v_gene: TRBV20-1
j_gene: TRBJ2-4
CDR3nt: TGCAGTGCTCCACGGCCCCCTCTAGCCAAAAACATTCAGTACTTC
CDR3aa: CSAPRPPLAKNIQYF

abundance: .
d_gene: .
v_gene: TRBV20-1
j_gene: TRBJ1-2
CDR3nt: TGCAGTGCTAGTAGGGAATCTAACTATGGCTACACCTTC
CDR3aa: CSASRESNYGYTF

abundance: .
d_gene: .
v_gene: TRBV30
j_gene: TRBJ1-2
CDR3nt: TGTGCCTGGAGTGTAATCGAGCTGAACTATGGCTACACCTTC
CDR3aa: CAWSVIELNYGYTF

abundance: .
d_gene: .
v_gene: TRBV3-1
j_gene: TRBJ2-5
CDR3nt: TGTGCCAGCAGCCTCATGACTAGAACGGAGACCCAGTACTTC
CDR3aa: CASSLMTRTETQYF

abundance: many
d_gene: .
v_gene: TRBV7-8
j_gene: TRBJ2-3
CDR3nt: TGTGCCAGCAGCTCCGGGGGAACCATTTCTAGCACAGATACGCAGTATTTT
CDR3aa: CASSSGGTISSTDTQYF

abundance: few
d_gene: .
v_gene: TRBV6-5
j_gene: TRBJ2-7
CDR3nt: TGTGCCAGCAGTAAGATCCCCGGGGTCCACGAGCAGTACTTC
CDR3aa: CASSKIPGVHEQYF

abundance: once
d_gene: .
v_gene: TRBV6-6
j_gene: TRBJ1-1
CDR3nt: TGTGCCAGCAGTTACTCGATACAGGCTGTCCGCAAGAACACTGAAGCTTTCTTT
CDR3aa: CASSYSIQAVRKNTEAFF